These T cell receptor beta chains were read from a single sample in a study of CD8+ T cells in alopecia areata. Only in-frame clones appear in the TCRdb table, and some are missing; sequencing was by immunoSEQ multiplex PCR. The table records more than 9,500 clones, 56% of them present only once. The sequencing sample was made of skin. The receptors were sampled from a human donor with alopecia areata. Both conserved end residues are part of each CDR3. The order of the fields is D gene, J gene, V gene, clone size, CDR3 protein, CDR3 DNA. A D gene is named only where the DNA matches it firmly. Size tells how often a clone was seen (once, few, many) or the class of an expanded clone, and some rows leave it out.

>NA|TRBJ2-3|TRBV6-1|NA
CASSPTDTQYF
TGTGCCAGCAGTCCCACAGATACGCAGTATTTT
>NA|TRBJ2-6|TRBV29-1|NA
CSARREANVLTF
TGCAGCGCTCGCCGGGAGGCCAACGTCCTGACTTTC
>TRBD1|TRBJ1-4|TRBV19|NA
CATGQGTNEKLFF
TGTGCCACGGGACAGGGGACTAATGAAAAACTGTTTTTT
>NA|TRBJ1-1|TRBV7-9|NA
CASSPVAPIARGEAFF
TGTGCCAGCAGCCCCGTCGCCCCGATAGCCAGAGGTGAAGCTTTCTTT
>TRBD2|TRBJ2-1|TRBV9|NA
CASSRDDPSGIGYNEQFF
TGTGCCAGCAGCCGAGATGATCCAAGCGGGATCGGGTACAATGAGCAGTTCTTC
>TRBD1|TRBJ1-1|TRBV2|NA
CASMTGFWGRAFF
TGTGCCAGCATGACAGGGTTTTGGGGGAGAGCTTTCTTT
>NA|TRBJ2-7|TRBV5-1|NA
CASSLDSWTALTYEQYF
TGCGCCAGCAGCTTGGATTCGTGGACAGCATTGACCTACGAGCAGTACTTC
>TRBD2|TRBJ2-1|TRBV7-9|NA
CASSSGGRAVDEQFF
TGTGCCAGCAGTTCCGGCGGGAGGGCCGTCGATGAGCAGTTCTTC
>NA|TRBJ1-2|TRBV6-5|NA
CASGQPYGYTF
TGTGCCAGCGGCCAACCATATGGCTACACCTTC
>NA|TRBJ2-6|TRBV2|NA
CASRPRSGANVLTF
TGTGCCAGCAGACCCCGCTCTGGGGCCAACGTCCTGACTTTC
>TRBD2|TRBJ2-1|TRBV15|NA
CATSVGLAGLNEQFF
TGTGCCACCAGCGTGGGACTAGCGGGTTTGAATGAGCAGTTCTTC
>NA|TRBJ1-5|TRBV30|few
CAWSVPGGRNQPQHF
TGTGCCTGGAGTGTACCGGGAGGCCGCAATCAGCCCCAGCATTTT
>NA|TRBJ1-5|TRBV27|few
CASSLLGTGNQPQHF
TGTGCCAGCAGTTTACTAGGGACGGGCAATCAGCCCCAGCATTTT
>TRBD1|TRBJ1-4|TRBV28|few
CASSSPSAGTGRKLFF
TGTGCCAGCAGCTCCCCCTCTGCAGGGACAGGGAGAAAACTGTTTTTT
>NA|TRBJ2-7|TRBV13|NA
CASSSALDRTYEQYF
TGTGCCAGCAGTTCTGCCCTGGACAGAACCTACGAGCAGTACTTC
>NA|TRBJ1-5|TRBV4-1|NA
CASSQDQAGSGNQPQHF
TGCGCCAGCAGCCAAGATCAAGCAGGGTCGGGTAATCAGCCCCAGCATTTT
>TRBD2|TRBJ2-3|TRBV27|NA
CASSLVAGEVDTQYF
TGTGCCAGCAGTTTGGTAGCGGGAGAGGTAGATACGCAGTATTTT
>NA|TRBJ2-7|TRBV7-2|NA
CASSLVVGRQGYEQYF
TGTGCCAGCAGCTTAGTAGTCGGGCGGCAGGGATACGAGCAGTACTTC
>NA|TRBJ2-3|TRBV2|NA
CASNGVGTDTQYF
TGTGCCAGCAACGGGGTGGGCACAGATACGCAGTATTTT
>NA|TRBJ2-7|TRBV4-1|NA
CASSQRGWAFEQYF
TGTGCCAGCAGCCAGAGGGGGTGGGCGTTCGAGCAGTACTTC
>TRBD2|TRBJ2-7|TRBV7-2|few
CASSLEGAGVYEQYF
TGTGCCAGCAGCTTAGAAGGAGCGGGAGTATACGAGCAGTACTTC
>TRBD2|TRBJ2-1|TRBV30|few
CAWSPVSGLAAYNEQFF
TGTGCCTGGAGCCCTGTAAGCGGGCTAGCGGCATACAATGAGCAGTTCTTC
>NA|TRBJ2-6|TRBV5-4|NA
CASSFGPSGANVLTF
TGTGCCAGCAGCTTCGGCCCCTCTGGGGCCAACGTCCTGACTTTC
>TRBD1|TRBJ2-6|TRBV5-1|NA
CASSLEGGAGANVLTF
TGCGCCAGCAGCTTGGAAGGGGGCGCTGGGGCCAACGTCCTGACTTTC
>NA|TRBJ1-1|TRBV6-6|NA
CASSYGWRNTEAFF
TGTGCCAGCAGTTACGGATGGAGGAACACTGAAGCTTTCTTT
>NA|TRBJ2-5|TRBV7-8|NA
CASSHETQYF
TGTGCCAGCAGCCACGAGACCCAGTACTTC
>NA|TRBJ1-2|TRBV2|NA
CASSESRNYGYTF
TGTGCCAGCAGTGAAAGTCGGAACTATGGCTACACCTTC
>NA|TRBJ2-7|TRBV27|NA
CASSLSVQNYEQYF
TGTGCCAGCAGTTTATCGGTACAGAACTACGAGCAGTACTTC
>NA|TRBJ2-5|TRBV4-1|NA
CASSRGGLETQYF
TGCGCCAGCAGCAGGGGGGGGTTAGAGACCCAGTACTTC
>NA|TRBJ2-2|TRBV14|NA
CASSQVRTGELFF
TGTGCCAGCAGCCAAGTGCGAACCGGGGAGCTGTTTTTT
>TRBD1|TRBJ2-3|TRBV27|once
CASSLGWDRAPDTQYF
TGTGCCAGCAGTTTAGGGTGGGACAGGGCCCCAGATACGCAGTATTTT
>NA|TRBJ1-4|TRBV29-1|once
CSVEDEGRRGEKLFF
TGCAGCGTTGAAGATGAAGGCAGGCGTGGTGAAAAACTGTTTTTT
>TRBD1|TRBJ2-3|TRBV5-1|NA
CASSSGTGLGDTQYF
TGCGCCAGCAGCTCCGGGACAGGCCTTGGAGATACGCAGTATTTT
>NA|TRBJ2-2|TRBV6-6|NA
CASSFGTGELFF
TGTGCCAGCAGTTTTGGCACCGGGGAGCTGTTTTTT
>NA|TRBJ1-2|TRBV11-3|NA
CASSLDSYYGYTF
TGTGCCAGCAGCCTAGACAGCTACTATGGCTACACCTTC
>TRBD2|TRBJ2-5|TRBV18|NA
CASSPDQWGTLAGDSFSDQETQYF
TGTGCCAGCTCACCAGATCAGTGGGGGACCCTAGCGGGGGACAGCTTTTCGGACCAAGAGACCCAGTACTTC